This entry concerns a single TCR beta chain. Its matching antigen is unknown. These data are taken from a study of lung T cells in sarcoidosis with Löfgren's syndrome. Study observations and caveats: Multiple Löfgren's syndrome patients reportedly shared TRAV12-1 and TRBV2 CDR3 motifs, suggesting public CD4+ TCRs.

MiXCR was run by TCRdb on the reads, yielding one entry per CDR3 protein. The sample consists of roughly 63,000 distinct CDR3 sequences, about 20% of them appearing once. V was cut by 0 bases and J by 1 base, with 13 bases left in between. The CDR3 length is 17 residues. Looked up from germline, CDR1 is LGHDT and CDR2 is YNNKEL (reference sequence). The TCR was taken from a human donor with sarcoidosis (Löfgren's syndrome or another form), or a control subject (not recorded which). Sequencing used CD4+ T cells from PBMCs. The chain has TRBV3-1 and TRBJ1-5; D unresolved. The chain's CDR3 is CASSQEGSQKSNQPQHF. CDR3 DNA sequence: TGTGCCAGCAGCCAAGAAGGGAGTCAGAAAAGCAATCAGCCCCAGCATTTT. Looking up the rest from reference TRBV3-1 and TRBJ1-5 gives the full variable domain: DTAVSQTPKYLVTQMGNDKSIKCEQNLGHDTMYWYKQDSKKFLKIMFSYNNKELIINETVPNRFSPKSPDKAHLNLHINSLELGDSAVYFCASSQEGSQKSNQPQHFGDGTRLSIL.